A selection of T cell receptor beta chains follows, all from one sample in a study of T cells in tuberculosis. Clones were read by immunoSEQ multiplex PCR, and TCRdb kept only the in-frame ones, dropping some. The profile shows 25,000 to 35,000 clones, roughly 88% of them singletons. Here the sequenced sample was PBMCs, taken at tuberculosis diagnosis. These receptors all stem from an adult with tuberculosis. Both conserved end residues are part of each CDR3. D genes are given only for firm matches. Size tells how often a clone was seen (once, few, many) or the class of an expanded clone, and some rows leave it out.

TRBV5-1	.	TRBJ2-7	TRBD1	CASSLVEGTGAYEQYF	TGCGCCAGCAGCTTGGTTGAGGGGACAGGGGCCTACGAGCAGTACTTC
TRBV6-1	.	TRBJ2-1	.	CASSGAKGGAYNEQFF	TGTGCCAGCAGTGGGGCAAAAGGCGGGGCCTACAATGAGCAGTTCTTC
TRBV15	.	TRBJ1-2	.	CATSRDQYYGYTF	TGTGCCACCAGCAGAGATCAATACTATGGCTACACCTTC
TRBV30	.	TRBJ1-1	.	CAWTRFNTEAFF	TGTGCCTGGACCAGGTTTAACACTGAAGCTTTCTTT
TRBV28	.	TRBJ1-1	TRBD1	CALGQGSAEAFF	TGTGCCTTGGGACAGGGGAGTGCTGAAGCTTTCTTT
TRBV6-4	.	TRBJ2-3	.	CASSAQGLSTDTQYF	TGTGCCAGCAGTGCCCAGGGACTGAGCACAGATACGCAGTATTTT
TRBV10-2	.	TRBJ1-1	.	CASSDMGGLGTEAFF	TGCGCCAGCAGTGACATGGGAGGATTGGGCACTGAAGCTTTCTTT
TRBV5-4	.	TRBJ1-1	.	CASSRDRHTEAFF	TGTGCCAGCAGCCGCGACAGGCATACTGAAGCTTTCTTT
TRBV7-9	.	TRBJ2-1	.	CASTKSGGYNEQFF	TGTGCCAGCACCAAATCCGGGGGATACAATGAGCAGTTCTTC
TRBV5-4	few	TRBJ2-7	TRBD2	CASSLSSLAGASYEQYF	TGTGCCAGCAGCTTGTCTTCTCTAGCGGGGGCCTCCTACGAGCAGTACTTC
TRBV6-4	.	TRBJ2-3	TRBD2	CASSVGRAETDTQYF	TGTGCCAGCAGTGTCGGGAGGGCCGAGACAGATACGCAGTATTTT
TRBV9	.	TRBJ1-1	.	CASSVVLKGGTEAFF	TGTGCCAGCAGCGTCGTCTTGAAGGGGGGGACTGAAGCTTTCTTT
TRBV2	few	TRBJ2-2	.	CASSVSSNTGELFF	TGTGCCAGCAGTGTTAGTTCGAACACCGGGGAGCTGTTTTTT
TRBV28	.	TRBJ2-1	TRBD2	CASSLLGGLAVGNEQFF	TGTGCCAGCAGTTTATTAGGGGGACTAGCGGTGGGGAATGAGCAGTTCTTC
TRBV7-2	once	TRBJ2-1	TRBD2	CASSLAAGGPYEQFF	TGTGCCAGCAGCTTAGCCGCGGGGGGGCCATATGAGCAGTTCTTC